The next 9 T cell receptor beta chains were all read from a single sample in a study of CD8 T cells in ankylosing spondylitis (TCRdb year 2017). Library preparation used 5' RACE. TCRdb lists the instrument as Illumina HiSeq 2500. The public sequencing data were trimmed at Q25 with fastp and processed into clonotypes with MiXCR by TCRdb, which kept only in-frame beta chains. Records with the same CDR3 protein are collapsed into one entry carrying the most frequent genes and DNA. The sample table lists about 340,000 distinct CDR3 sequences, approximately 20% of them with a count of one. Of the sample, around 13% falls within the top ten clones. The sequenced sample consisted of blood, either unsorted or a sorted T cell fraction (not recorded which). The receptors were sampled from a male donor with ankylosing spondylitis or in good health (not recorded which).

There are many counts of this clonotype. DNA for the CDR3: TGCAGTGCCATGACTAGCGGGAGCTACGAGCAGTACTTC. Encoded protein: CSAMTSGSYEQYF. This chain connects TRBV20-1 to TRBJ2-7; 12 positions agree with TRBD2. Germline V gene sequence: CDR1 DFQATT, CDR2 SNEGSKA (reference sequence). V shed 6 bases, J shed 3 bases, and the junction held 3 bases outside the gene matches. This CDR3 is built from 13 residues.

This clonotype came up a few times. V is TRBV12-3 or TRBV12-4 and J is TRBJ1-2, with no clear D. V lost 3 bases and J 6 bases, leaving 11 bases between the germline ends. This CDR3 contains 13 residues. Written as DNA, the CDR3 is TGTGCCAGCAGTTTGGTGGGGTTTAATGGCTACACCTTC. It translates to CASSLVGFNGYTF.

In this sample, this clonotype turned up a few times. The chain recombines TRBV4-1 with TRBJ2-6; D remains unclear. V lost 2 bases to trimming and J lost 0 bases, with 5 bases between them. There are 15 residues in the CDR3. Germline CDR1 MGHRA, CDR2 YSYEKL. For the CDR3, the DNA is TGCGCCAGCAGCCAACCAGACTCTGGGGCCAACGTCCTGACTTTC. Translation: CASSQPDSGANVLTF.

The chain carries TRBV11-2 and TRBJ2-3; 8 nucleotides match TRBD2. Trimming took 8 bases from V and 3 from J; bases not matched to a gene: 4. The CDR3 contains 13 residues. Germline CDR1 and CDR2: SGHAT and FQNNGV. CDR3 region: CASRGGVTDTQYF. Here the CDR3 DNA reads TGTGCCAGCCGGGGGGGCGTAACAGATACGCAGTATTTT.

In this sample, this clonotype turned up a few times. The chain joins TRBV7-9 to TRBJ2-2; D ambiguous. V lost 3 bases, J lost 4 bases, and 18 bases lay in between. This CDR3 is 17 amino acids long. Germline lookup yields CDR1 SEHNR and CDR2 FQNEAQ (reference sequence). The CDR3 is CASSFPVTYASTGELFF. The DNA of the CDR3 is TGTGCCAGCAGCTTTCCAGTAACCTACGCGAGCACCGGGGAGCTGTTTTTT.

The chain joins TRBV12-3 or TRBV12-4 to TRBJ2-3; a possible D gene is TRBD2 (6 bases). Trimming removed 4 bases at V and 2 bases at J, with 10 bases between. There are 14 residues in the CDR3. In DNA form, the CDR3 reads TGTGCCAGCAGTTCAAGCGGGTACACAGATACGCAGTATTTT. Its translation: CASSSSGYTDTQYF.

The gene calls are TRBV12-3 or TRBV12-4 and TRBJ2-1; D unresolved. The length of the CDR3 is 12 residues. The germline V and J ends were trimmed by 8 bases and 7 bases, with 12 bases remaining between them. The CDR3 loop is CASHSTTNEQFF. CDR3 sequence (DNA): TGTGCCAGCCACTCCACAACGAATGAGCAGTTCTTC.

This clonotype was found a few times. The CDR3 nucleotides read TGTGCCAGCAGCTTAGAGGTCGTGACAGTTAACTCCTACGAGCAGTACTTC. Amino acids: CASSLEVVTVNSYEQYF. This rearrangement joins TRBV7-9 to TRBJ2-7; D perhaps matches TRBD1 (5 bases). The CDR3 totals 17 residues. The V gene's germline CDR1 is SEHNR and CDR2 FQNEAQ (reference sequence). Trimming pared 1 base from V and 0 bases from J, leaving 16 bases between.

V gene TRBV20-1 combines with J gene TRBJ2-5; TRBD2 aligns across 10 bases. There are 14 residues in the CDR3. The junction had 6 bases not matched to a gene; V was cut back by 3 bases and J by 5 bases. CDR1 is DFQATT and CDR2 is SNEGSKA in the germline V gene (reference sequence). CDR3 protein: CSASISGGYETQYF. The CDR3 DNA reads TGCAGTGCTAGTATTAGCGGGGGGTACGAGACCCAGTACTTC.